Shown below are 19 T cell receptor beta chains from a single sample sequenced in a study of T cells in Graves' hyperthyroidism and ophthalmopathy. Amplified regions were TCR beta CDR3 sequences from RNA transcripts. The HTBI primer set drove a first-round RT-PCR of the TCR CDR3. Using its own MiXCR run on the multiplex PCR reads, TCRdb lists one record per CDR3 protein. The repertoire holds 390,000 or so distinct CDR3 sequences, roughly 14% seen once, with roughly an eighth in the top ten. The sample was blood. These receptors originate from a man in his late teens or twenties with Graves' ophthalmopathy.

This clonotype was seen a handful of times. The chain couples TRBV15 to TRBJ2-7; 11 bases align to TRBD2. The V gene's germline CDR1 is LNHNV and CDR2 YYDKDF (reference sequence). Trimming removed 0 bases from V and 4 bases from J; junction bases left unmatched: 2. CDR3 length: 15 residues. CDR3 nucleotides: TGTGCCACCAGCAGAGAAAGACTAGCGGGGTACGAGCAGTACTTC. Its protein is CATSRERLAGYEQYF.

The chain recombines TRBV19 with TRBJ2-1; D possibly corresponds to TRBD1 (6 bases). The CDR3 contains 14 residues. Germline values: CDR1 LNHDA, CDR2 SQIVND (reference sequence). Trimming left V 5 bases short and J 10 bases short, with 18 bases between. The chain's CDR3 is CASSVTTTGPEQFF. The CDR3 DNA reads TGTGCCAGTAGTGTTACAACTACAGGGCCCGAGCAGTTCTTC.

The chain uses TRBV27 and TRBJ1-4; the match to TRBD1 covers 9 bases. CDR1 is MNHEY, CDR2 SMNVEV, per germline (reference sequence). This CDR3 is built from 15 residues. V trimming: 8 bases; J trimming: 8 bases; junction bases outside the gene matches: 12. The CDR3 bases are TGTGCCAGCGGTGACTCGGACAGGGGTGGGGAAAAACTGTTTTTT. Protein product: CASGDSDRGGEKLFF. Full variable domain (outside the CDR3, taken from reference TRBV27 and TRBJ1-4): EAQVTQNPRYLITVTGKKLTVTCSQNMNHEYMSWYRQDPGLGLRQIYYSMNVEVTDKGDVPEGYKVSRKEKRNFPLILESPSPNQTSLYFCASGDSDRGGEKLFFGSGTQLSVL.

The chain couples TRBV12-3 or TRBV12-4 to TRBJ2-4, with D perhaps matching TRBD1 (5 bases). V was clipped by 0 bases and J by 6 bases, with 6 bases between them. The CDR3 loop spans 13 amino acids. Here the CDR3 reads CASSLAGVNIQYF. The DNA for the CDR3 is TGTGCCAGCAGTTTAGCAGGGGTAAACATTCAGTACTTC.

This clonotype was counted ten times or more. J is TRBJ1-2 and V is TRBV12-3 or TRBV12-4; 10 bases align to TRBD1. V shed 6 bases and J 4 bases; nucleotides not matched to a gene: 5. The length of the CDR3 is 14 residues. The CDR3, as DNA: TGTGCCAGCAGGGGGACAGGGGTGGGCTATGGCTACACCTTC. It yields the protein CASRGTGVGYGYTF.

The rearrangement joins TRBV6-5 to TRBJ2-5, with a weak D call TRBD1 (5 bases). This CDR3 comprises 14 residues. CDR1 and CDR2 from the germline V gene are MNHEY and SVGAGI. V shed 2 bases and J shed 5 bases, with 12 bases lying between them. The CDR3 nucleotides read TGTGCCAGCAGTTACCAGGGTGAAGGGGAGACCCAGTACTTC. Its translation is CASSYQGEGETQYF.

Worth noting for this clonotype: A clone one base away is much larger, so this may be a read error. The J gene is TRBJ1-2, the V gene TRBV12-3 or TRBV12-4; D ambiguous. V dropped 0 bases and J dropped 7 bases, with 12 bases sitting between them. The CDR3 is made up of 14 amino acids. CDR3 sequence: CASSLAGEHLGYTF. The DNA of the CDR3 is TGTGCCAGCAGTTTAGCTGGGGAGCATCTTGGCTACACCTTC.

The sample holds many counts of this clonotype. V and J are TRBV6-1 and TRBJ1-1, with D perhaps matching TRBD1 (6 bases). CDR3 size: 12 residues. The germline CDR1 and CDR2 sequences are MNHNS and SASEGT. Trimming pared 4 bases from V and 5 bases from J, leaving 8 bases between. The CDR3 bases are TGTGCCAGCAGTGCAGGGGCGACTGAAGCTTTCTTT. It translates to CASSAGATEAFF.

This clonotype was counted at least ten times. CDR3 region: CASSERQAYEQYF. In DNA, the CDR3 is TGTGCCAGCAGTGAAAGACAGGCTTACGAGCAGTACTTC. The rearrangement joins TRBV2 to TRBJ2-7, with D perhaps TRBD1 (6 bases). This CDR3 region has 13 residues. Germline CDR1 and CDR2: SNHLY and FYNNEI. V lost 2 bases and J 4 bases, leaving 9 bases between the germline ends.

This clonotype was seen ten or more times. The chain carries TRBV12-3 or TRBV12-4 and TRBJ1-3; D not certain. This CDR3 has 13 amino acids. The ends were cut back, 7 bases at V and 0 bases at J, with 7 bases in the middle. DNA for the CDR3: TGTGCCAGCACTAGAAACTCTGGAAACACCATATATTTT. Translating gives CASTRNSGNTIYF.

V gene TRBV6-6 combines with J gene TRBJ1-1; tentatively, D is TRBD1 (6 bases). Trimming cost V 0 bases and J 3 bases, with 8 bases left between them. The CDR3 totals 14 residues. The germline gives CDR1 MNHNY, CDR2 SVGAGI (reference sequence). The CDR3 loop reads CASSYSYRDTEAFF. The DNA of the CDR3 is TGTGCCAGCAGTTACTCATACAGGGACACTGAAGCTTTCTTT.

As regards this clonotype: A much larger clone is a single base away; this may be a read error. As the CDR3 is not closed by the conserved phenylalanine or tryptophan, this likely results from a read error. The gene calls are TRBV12-3 or TRBV12-4 and TRBJ2-7, with TRBD1 as a possible D gene (6 bases). The germline V and J ends were trimmed by 6 bases and 2 bases, with 20 bases remaining between them. This CDR3 comprises 16 residues. The CDR3: CASRDPGHSQAYEQYS. CDR3 nucleotides: TGTGCCAGCAGGGATCCGGGACACTCACAAGCCTACGAGCAGTACTCC.

This clonotype was found a few times. The chain employs TRBV15 and TRBJ2-3; TRBD1 is a possible D gene (6 bases). V gave up 2 bases and J gave up 1 base, with 16 bases separating them. Germline V gene data show CDR1 as LNHNV and CDR2 as YYDKDF (reference sequence). The CDR3 runs 17 residues. The CDR3 sequence is CATSRSPGAGGTDTQYF. The CDR3 bases are TGTGCCACCAGCAGATCCCCAGGGGCAGGGGGCACAGATACGCAGTATTTT.

Only a few counts were recorded for this clonotype. The chain joins TRBV7-9 to TRBJ2-7, with 9 nucleotides matching TRBD1. This CDR3 has 16 residues. Germline loops: CDR1 SEHNR, CDR2 FQNEAQ (reference sequence). V was pared by 4 bases and J by 4 bases, with 11 bases of the junction left unmatched. The CDR3 protein is CASSSLGGQGAYEQYF. The CDR3, as DNA: TGTGCCAGCAGCTCCCTTGGGGGACAGGGAGCTTACGAGCAGTACTTC.

V gene TRBV25-1 combines with J gene TRBJ1-2; 8 nucleotides match TRBD1. The V gene end was trimmed by 7 bases and the J gene end by 4 bases; junction bases not matched to a gene: 8. The CDR3 has 14 residues. Germline loops: CDR1 MGHDK, CDR2 SYGVNS. The CDR3 protein is CASNAGQGGYGYTF. The CDR3 DNA reads as TGTGCCAGCAACGCCGGACAGGGAGGCTATGGCTACACCTTC.

The V and J genes are TRBV20-1 and TRBJ2-2, with TRBD2 identical over 10 bases. The CDR3 consists of 16 residues. Germline CDR1 DFQATT, CDR2 SNEGSKA (reference sequence). Unmatched junction bases numbered 8, after V lost 5 bases and J lost 2 bases. The CDR3 bases are TGCAGTGCTCCCTGGACTAGCGGAGGAAACACCGGGGAGCTGTTTTTT. This sequence encodes CSAPWTSGGNTGELFF.

This clonotype was found a few times. The chain is built from TRBV5-1 and TRBJ2-1, with D perhaps matching TRBD1 or TRBD2 (6 bases each). V was trimmed by 9 bases and J by 6 bases, leaving 13 bases between them. Germline V gene lookup returns CDR1 SGHRS and CDR2 YFSETQ. There are 12 residues in the CDR3. In DNA, the CDR3 is TGCGCCAACAGGGACTCGACCAATGAGCAGTTCTTC. This codes for CANRDSTNEQFF. Looking up the rest from reference TRBV5-1 and TRBJ2-1 gives the full variable domain: KAGVTQTPRYLIKTRGQQVTLSCSPISGHRSVSWYQQTPGQGLQFLFEYFSETQRNKGNFPGRFSGRQFSNSRSEMNVSTLELGDSALYLCANRDSTNEQFFGPGTRLTVL.

The chain joins TRBV10-3 to TRBJ1-2; 7 nucleotides align to TRBD1. V shed 0 bases, J shed 6 bases, and the junction held 7 bases outside the gene matches. CDR3 length: 15 residues. CDR1 ENHRY and CDR2 SYGVKD come from the germline V gene. The CDR3 loop reads CAISESLGDSHGYTF. In DNA, the CDR3 is TGTGCCATCAGTGAGTCGTTGGGGGACAGCCATGGCTACACCTTC.

Concerning this clonotype: Here the CDR3 omits its conserved ending phenylalanine or tryptophan, so a read error is the likely source. The chain's CDR3 is CASSPLGADFYEQYS. For the CDR3, the DNA is TGTGCCAGCAGCCCCTTGGGAGCGGACTTTTACGAGCAGTACTCC. The rearrangement uses TRBV12-3 or TRBV12-4 and TRBJ2-7, with a tentative D call TRBD2 (5 bases). With 6 bases removed from V and 4 bases from J, the gap between germline ends came to 19 bases. The CDR3 spans 15 residues.